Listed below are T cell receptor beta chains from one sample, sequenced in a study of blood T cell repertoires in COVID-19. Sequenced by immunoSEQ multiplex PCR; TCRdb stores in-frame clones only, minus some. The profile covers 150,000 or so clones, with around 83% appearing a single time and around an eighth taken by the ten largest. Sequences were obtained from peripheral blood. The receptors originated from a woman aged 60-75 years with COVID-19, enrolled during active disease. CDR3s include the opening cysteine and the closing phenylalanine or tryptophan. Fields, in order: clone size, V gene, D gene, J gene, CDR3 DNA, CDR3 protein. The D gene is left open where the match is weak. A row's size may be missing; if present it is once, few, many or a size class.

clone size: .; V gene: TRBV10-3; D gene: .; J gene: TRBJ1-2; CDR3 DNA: TGTGCCATCCGGGATTCTCGGAACTATGGCTACACCTTC; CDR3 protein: CAIRDSRNYGYTF
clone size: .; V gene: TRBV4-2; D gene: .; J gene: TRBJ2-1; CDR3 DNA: TGTGCCAGCAGCCAAGATTTACAGCCCTACAATGAGCAGTTCTTC; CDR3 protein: CASSQDLQPYNEQFF
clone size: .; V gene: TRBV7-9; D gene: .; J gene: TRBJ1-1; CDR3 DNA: TGTGCCAGCAGCCGAAGACAGTTGGCTGAAGCTTTCTTT; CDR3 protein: CASSRRQLAEAFF
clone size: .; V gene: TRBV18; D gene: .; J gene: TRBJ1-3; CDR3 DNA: TGTGCCAGCTCACCCGTCTCCTCTGGAAACACCATATATTTT; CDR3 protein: CASSPVSSGNTIYF
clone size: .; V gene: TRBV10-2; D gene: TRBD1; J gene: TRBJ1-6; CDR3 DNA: TGCGCCAGCAGGAGGAAGGGGGCGTCTGAACCACCCCTCCACTTT; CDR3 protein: CASRRKGASEPPLHF
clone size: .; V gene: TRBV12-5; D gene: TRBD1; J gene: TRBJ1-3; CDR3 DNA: TGTGCTAGTGGTTTGCCGGGACAGGGTGGAAACACCATATATTTT; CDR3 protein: CASGLPGQGGNTIYF
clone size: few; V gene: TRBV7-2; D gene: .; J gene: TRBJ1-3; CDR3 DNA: TGTGCCAGCAGCCAAGGGAGTCCTGGAAACACCATATATTTT; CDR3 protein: CASSQGSPGNTIYF
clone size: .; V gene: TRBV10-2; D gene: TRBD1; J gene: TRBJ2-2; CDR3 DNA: TGCGCCCGCAGCGGACAGGGGGCAAACACCGGGGAGCTGTTTTTT; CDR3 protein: CARSGQGANTGELFF
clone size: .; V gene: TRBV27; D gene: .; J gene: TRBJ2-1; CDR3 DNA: TGTGCCAGCAGCCCTCTCCGGGGAGAGCAGTTCTTC; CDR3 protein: CASSPLRGEQFF
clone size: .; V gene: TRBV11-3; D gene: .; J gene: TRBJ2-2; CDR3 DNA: TGTGCCAGCAGCTCCGGGACAAGGGGGTCCGGGGAGCTGTTTTTT; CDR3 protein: CASSSGTRGSGELFF
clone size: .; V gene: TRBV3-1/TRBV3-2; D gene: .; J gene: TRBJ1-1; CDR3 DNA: TGTGCCAGCACCAGCACATGGGCGGGCGCTGAAGCTTTCTTT; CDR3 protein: CASTSTWAGAEAFF
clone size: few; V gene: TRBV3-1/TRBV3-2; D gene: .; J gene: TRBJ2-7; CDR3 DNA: TGTGCCAGCAGCCAACAACAGGGTTACGAGCAGTACTTC; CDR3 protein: CASSQQQGYEQYF
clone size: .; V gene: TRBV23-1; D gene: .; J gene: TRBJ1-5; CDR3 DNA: TGCGCCAGCAGGCGCCAGGGTATCCAGCCCCAGCATTTT; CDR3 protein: CASRRQGIQPQHF
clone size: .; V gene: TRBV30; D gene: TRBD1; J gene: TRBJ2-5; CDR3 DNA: TGTGCCTGGGCGACAGGGATTCAAGAGACCCAGTACTTC; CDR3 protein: CAWATGIQETQYF
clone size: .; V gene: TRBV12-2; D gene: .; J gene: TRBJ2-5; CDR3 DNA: TGTGCAAGTCGCTTAAAAAGCGGGACACAAGAGACCCAGTACTTC; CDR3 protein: CASRLKSGTQETQYF
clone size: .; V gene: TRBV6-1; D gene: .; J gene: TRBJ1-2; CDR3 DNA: TGTGCCAGCAGGGAAGAGGGGTATGGCTACACCTTC; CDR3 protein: CASREEGYGYTF
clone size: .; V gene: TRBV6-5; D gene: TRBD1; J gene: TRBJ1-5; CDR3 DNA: TGTGCCAGCAGTAGAACAGGGGTTAGCAATCAGCCCCAGCATTTT; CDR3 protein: CASSRTGVSNQPQHF
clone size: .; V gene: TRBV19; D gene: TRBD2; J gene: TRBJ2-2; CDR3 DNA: TGTGCCAGTAAATTCGGACTAGAGAACACCGGGGAGCTGTTTTTT; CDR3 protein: CASKFGLENTGELFF
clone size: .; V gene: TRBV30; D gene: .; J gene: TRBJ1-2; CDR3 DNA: TGTGCCTGGAGTGTAAACTCGGGCAGGGGAGCGTATGGCTACACCTTC; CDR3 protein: CAWSVNSGRGAYGYTF
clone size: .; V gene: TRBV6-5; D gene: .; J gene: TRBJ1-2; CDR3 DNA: TGTGCCAGCAGGGCTGCGGGAGCGGGGGCCTATGGCTACACCTTC; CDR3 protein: CASRAAGAGAYGYTF
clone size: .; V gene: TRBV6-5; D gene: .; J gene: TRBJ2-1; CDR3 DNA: TGTGCCAGCAGCGTATCGGGACTCAACAATGAGCAGTTCTTC; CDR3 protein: CASSVSGLNNEQFF
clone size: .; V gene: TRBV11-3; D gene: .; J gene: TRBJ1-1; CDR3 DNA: TGTGCCAGCAGCTTCGAGGGAGCGACTGAAGCTTTCTTT; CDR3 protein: CASSFEGATEAFF
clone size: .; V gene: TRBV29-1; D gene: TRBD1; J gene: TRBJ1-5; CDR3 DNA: TGCAGCGTCGGGGACAGCGGGAATCAGCCCCAGCATTTT; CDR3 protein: CSVGDSGNQPQHF
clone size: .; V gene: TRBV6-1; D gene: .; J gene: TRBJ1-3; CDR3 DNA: TGTGCCAGCAGACACACGGGGGCTGGAAACACCATATATTTT; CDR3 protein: CASRHTGAGNTIYF
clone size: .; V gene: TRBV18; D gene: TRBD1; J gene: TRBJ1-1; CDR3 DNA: TGTGCCAGCTCACCCTACAGGGGGAGAGGCACTGAAGCTTTCTTT; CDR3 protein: CASSPYRGRGTEAFF
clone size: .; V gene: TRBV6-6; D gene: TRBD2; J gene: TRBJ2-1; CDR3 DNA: TGTGCCTCCCAAGCGGGAGGGCCCATTAATGAGCAGTTCTTC; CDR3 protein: CASQAGGPINEQFF
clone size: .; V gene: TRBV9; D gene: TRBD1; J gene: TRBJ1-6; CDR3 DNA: TGTGCCAGCAGCGTAGCTGACAGGGCGTCACCCCTCCACTTT; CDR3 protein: CASSVADRASPLHF
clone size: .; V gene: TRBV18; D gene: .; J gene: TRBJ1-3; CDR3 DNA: TGTGCCAGCTCACCACCGGACAACTCTGGAAACACCATATATTTT; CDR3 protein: CASSPPDNSGNTIYF
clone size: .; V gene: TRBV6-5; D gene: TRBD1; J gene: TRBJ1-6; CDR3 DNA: TGTGCCAGCAGTTACACACAGGGGGCAAGTTCACCCCTCCACTTT; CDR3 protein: CASSYTQGASSPLHF
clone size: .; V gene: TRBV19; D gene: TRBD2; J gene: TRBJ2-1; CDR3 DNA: TGTGCCAGTAAAACCGGACTAGCGGCCTACAATGAGCAGTTCTTC; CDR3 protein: CASKTGLAAYNEQFF
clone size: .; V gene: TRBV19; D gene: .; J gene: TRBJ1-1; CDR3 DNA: TGTGCCATTCACAGGAACACTGAAGCTTTCTTT; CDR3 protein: CAIHRNTEAFF
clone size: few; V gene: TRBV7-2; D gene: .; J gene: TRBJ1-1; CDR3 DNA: TGTGCCAGCAGCTTTCAGGGGAGGAACACTGAAGCTTTCTTT; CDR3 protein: CASSFQGRNTEAFF
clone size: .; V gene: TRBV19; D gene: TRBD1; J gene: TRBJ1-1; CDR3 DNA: TGTGCCAGTATTGGGGACAGGCGGAACACTGAAGCTTTCTTT; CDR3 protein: CASIGDRRNTEAFF
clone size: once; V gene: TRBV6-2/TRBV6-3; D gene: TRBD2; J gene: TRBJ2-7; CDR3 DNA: TGTGCCAGCAGTTCCCGACTAGCGGGTACCCTAAACGAGCAGTACTTC; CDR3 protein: CASSSRLAGTLNEQYF
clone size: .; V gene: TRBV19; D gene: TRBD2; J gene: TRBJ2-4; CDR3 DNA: TGTGCCAGTAGTATGGGGGTTAGCGGGAGAATCCAAAACATTCAGTACTTC; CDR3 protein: CASSMGVSGRIQNIQYF
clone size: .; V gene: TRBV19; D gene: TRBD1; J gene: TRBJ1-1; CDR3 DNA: TGTGCCAGTAGTCGCAGGGTGACAGGGCTGAACACTGAAGCTTTCTTT; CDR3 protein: CASSRRVTGLNTEAFF
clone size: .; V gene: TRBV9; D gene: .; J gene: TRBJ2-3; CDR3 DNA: TGTGCCAGCAGCGTACCCCACTTGGGCACAGATACGCAGTATTTT; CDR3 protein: CASSVPHLGTDTQYF
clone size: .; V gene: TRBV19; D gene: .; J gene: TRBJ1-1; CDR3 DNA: TGTGCCAGTAGTAGACAGCTGAACACTGAAGCTTTCTTT; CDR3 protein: CASSRQLNTEAFF
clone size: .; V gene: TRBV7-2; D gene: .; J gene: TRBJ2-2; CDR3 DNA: TGTGCCAGCAGCCCTAGCTTGGGGTCCGGGGAGCTGTTTTTT; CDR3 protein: CASSPSLGSGELFF
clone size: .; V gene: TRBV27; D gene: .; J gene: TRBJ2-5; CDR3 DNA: TGTGCCAGCAGTTTAACTCCAGGCTCTCCGATTCCAAAGACCCAGTACTTC; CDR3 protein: CASSLTPGSPIPKTQYF
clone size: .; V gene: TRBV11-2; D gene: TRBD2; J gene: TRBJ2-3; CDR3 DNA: TGTGCCAGCAGCTTCCGACTAGCGGAGGCCTCAGATACGCAGTATTTT; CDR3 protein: CASSFRLAEASDTQYF
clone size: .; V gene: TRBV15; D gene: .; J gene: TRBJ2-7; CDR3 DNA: TGTGCCACCAGCAGAGATGTCGGGAGAAGCGAACAGTACTTC; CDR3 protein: CATSRDVGRSEQYF